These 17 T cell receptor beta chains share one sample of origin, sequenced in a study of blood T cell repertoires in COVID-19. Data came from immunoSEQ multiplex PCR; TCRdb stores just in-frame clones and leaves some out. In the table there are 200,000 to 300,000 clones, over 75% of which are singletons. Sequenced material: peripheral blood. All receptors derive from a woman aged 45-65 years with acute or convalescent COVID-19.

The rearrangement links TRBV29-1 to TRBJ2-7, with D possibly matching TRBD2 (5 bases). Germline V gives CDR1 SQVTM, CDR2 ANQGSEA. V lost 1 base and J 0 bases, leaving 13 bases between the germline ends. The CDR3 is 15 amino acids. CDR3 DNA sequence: TGCAGCGTTGAAGGTTGGGTCGGAGGCTCCTACGAGCAGTACTTC. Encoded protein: CSVEGWVGGSYEQYF.

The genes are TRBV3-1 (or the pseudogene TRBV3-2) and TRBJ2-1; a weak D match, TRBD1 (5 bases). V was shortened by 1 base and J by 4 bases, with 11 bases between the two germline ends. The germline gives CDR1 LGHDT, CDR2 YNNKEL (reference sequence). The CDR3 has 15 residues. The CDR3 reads CASSQAPTGYNEQFF. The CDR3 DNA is TGTGCCAGCAGCCAAGCCCCTACAGGTTACAATGAGCAGTTCTTC.

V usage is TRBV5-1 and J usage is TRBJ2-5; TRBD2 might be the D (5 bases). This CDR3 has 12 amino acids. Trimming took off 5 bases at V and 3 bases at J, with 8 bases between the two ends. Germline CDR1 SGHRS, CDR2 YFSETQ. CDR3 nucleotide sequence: TGCGCCAGCAGAGAAGCGGAAGAGACCCAGTACTTC. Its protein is CASREAEETQYF.

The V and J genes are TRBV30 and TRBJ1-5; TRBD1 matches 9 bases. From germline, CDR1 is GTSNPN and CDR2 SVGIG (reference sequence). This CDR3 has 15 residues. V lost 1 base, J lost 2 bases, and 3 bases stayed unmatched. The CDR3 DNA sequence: TGTGCCTGGAGTGGGGGACAGGGAGGCAATCAGCCCCAGCATTTT. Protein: CAWSGGQGGNQPQHF.

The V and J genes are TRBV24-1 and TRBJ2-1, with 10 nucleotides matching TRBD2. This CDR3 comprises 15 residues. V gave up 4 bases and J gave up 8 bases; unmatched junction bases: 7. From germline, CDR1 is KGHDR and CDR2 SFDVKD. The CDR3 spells CATSDLGLAVYEQFF. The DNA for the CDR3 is TGTGCCACCAGTGACCTAGGACTAGCGGTCTATGAGCAGTTCTTC.

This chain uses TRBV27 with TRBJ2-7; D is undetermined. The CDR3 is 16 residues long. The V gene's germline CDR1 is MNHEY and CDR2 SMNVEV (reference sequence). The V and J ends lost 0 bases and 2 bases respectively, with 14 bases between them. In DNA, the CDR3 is TGTGCCAGCAGTTTATCGAAGACACAGCCAACCTACGAGCAGTACTTC. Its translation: CASSLSKTQPTYEQYF.

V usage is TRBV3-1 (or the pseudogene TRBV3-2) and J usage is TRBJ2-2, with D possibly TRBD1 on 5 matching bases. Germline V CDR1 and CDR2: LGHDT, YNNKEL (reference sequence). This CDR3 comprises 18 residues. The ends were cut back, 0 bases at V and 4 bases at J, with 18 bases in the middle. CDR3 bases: TGTGCCAGCAGCCAAGAAGTCCAGGGCAAGGTAGGCACCGGGGAGCTGTTTTTT. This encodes CASSQEVQGKVGTGELFF.

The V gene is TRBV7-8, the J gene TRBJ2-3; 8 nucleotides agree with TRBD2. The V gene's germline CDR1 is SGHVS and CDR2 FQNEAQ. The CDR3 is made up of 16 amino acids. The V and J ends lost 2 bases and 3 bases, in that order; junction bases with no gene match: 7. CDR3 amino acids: CASSLRDPGGTDTQYF. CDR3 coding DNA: TGTGCCAGCAGCTTAAGGGATCCGGGGGGGACAGATACGCAGTATTTT.

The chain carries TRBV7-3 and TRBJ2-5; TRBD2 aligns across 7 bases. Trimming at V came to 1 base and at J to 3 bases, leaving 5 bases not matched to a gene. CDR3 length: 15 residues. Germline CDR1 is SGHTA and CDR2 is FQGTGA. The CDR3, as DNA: TGTGCCAGCAGCTTAATGGGAGGGAGGGAAGAGACCCAGTACTTC. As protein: CASSLMGGREETQYF.

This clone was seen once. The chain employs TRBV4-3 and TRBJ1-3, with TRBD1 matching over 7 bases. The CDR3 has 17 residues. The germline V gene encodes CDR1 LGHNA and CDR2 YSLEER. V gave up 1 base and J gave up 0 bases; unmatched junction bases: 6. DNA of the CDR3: TGCGCCAGCAGCCAAGGGACAGGAGGTTTCTCTGGAAACACCATATATTTT. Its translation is CASSQGTGGFSGNTIYF.

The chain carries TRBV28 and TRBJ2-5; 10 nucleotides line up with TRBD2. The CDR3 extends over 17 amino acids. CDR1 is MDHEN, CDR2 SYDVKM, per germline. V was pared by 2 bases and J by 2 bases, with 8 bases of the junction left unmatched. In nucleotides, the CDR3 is TGTGCCAGCAGTTTACTGGGTAGCGGGAGGAAACAAGAGACCCAGTACTTC. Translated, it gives CASSLLGSGRKQETQYF.

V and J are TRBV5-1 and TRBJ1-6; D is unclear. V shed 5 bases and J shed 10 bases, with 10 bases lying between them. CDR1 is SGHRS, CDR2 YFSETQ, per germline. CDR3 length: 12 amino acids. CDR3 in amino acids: CASSNTLSPLHF. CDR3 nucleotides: TGCGCCAGCAGTAATACTCTCTCACCCCTCCACTTT. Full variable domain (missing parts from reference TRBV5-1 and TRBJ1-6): KAGVTQTPRYLIKTRGQQVTLSCSPISGHRSVSWYQQTPGQGLQFLFEYFSETQRNKGNFPGRFSGRQFSNSRSEMNVSTLELGDSALYLCASSNTLSPLHFGNGTRLTVT.

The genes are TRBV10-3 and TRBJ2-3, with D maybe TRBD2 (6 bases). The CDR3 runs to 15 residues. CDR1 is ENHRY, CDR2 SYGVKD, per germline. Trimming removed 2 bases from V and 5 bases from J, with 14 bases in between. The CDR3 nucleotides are TGTGCCATCAGTGAGCCACTAGCCTTAGGAGATACGCAGTATTTT. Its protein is CAISEPLALGDTQYF.

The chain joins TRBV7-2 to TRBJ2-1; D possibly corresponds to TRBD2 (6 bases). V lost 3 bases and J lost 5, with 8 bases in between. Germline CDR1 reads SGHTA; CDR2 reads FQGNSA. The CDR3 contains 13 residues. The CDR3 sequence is CASSLRLDNEQFF. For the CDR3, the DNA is TGTGCCAGCAGCTTGAGACTAGACAATGAGCAGTTCTTC.

The CDR3 here is CASSSSADTQYF. CDR3 DNA sequence: TGTGCCAGTAGTAGTAGCGCAGATACGCAGTATTTT. The chain employs TRBV19 and TRBJ2-3, with D perhaps matching TRBD2 (5 bases). V lost 4 bases and J 4 bases, leaving 6 bases between the germline ends. The CDR3 has 12 amino acids. Per germline, CDR1 LNHDA and CDR2 SQIVND (reference sequence).

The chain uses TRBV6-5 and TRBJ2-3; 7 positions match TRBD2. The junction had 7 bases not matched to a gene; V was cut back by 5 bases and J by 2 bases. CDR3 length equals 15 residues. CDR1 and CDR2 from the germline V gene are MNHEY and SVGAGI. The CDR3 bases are TGTGCCAGCAGTATTTTAGCGGGCGACACAGATACGCAGTATTTT. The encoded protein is CASSILAGDTDTQYF.

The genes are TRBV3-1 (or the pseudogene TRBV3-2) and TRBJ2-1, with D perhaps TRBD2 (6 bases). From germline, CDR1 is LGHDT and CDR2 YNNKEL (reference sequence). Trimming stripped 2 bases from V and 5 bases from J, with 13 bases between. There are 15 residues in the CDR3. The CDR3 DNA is TGTGCCAGCAGCCAAAAAGCGGGTCCAAACAATGAGCAGTTCTTC. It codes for CASSQKAGPNNEQFF.